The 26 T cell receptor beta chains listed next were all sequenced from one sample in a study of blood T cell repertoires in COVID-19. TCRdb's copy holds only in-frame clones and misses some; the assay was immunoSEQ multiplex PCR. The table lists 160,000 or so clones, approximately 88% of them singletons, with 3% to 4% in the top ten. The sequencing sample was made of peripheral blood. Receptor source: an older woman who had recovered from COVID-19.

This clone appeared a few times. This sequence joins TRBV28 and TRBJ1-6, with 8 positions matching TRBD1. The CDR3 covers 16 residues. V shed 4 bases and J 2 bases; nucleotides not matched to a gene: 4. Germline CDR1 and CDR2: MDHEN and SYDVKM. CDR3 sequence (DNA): TGTGCCAGCAGTTCCCAGACAGGGGCCTATAATTCACCCCTCCACTTT. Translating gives CASSSQTGAYNSPLHF.

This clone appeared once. CDR3 sequence reads: CASQKGGAEAFF. CDR3 coding DNA: TGTGCCAGCCAAAAAGGGGGCGCTGAAGCTTTCTTT. The V and J genes are TRBV28 and TRBJ1-1; 7 nucleotides agree with TRBD1. V gave up 8 bases and J gave up 6 bases; unmatched junction bases: 6. CDR1 and CDR2 from the germline V gene are MDHEN and SYDVKM. CDR3 size: 12 residues.

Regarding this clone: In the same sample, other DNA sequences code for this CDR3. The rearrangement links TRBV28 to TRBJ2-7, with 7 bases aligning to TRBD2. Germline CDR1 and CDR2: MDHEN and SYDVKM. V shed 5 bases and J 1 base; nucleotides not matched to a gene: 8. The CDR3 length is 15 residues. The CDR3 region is CASSRTGGTSYEQYF. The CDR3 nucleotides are TGTGCCAGCAGTCGAACGGGGGGAACTTCCTACGAGCAGTACTTC. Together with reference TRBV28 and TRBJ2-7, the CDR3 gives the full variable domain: DVKVTQSSRYLVKRTGEKVFLECVQDMDHENMFWYRQDPGLGLRLIYFSYDVKMKEKGDIPEGYSVSREKKERFSLILESASTNQTSMYLCASSRTGGTSYEQYFGPGTRLTVT.

The CDR3 here is CASSQDSGVLNEQFF. The CDR3, as DNA: TGTGCCAGCAGCCAAGACTCAGGGGTGCTCAATGAGCAGTTCTTC. V usage is TRBV3-1 (or the pseudogene TRBV3-2) and J usage is TRBJ2-1; D perhaps matches TRBD1 (6 bases). The germline V gene has CDR1 LGHDT and CDR2 YNNKEL (reference sequence). This CDR3 contains 15 residues. V lost 0 bases to trimming and J lost 6 bases, with 12 bases between them.

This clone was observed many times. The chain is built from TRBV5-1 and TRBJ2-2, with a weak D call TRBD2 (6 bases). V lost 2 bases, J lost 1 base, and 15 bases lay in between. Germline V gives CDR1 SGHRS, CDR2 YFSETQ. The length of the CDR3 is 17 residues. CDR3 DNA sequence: TGCGCCAGCAGCTTTGGTCGGGCGGGGATGAACACCGGGGAGCTGTTTTTT. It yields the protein CASSFGRAGMNTGELFF.

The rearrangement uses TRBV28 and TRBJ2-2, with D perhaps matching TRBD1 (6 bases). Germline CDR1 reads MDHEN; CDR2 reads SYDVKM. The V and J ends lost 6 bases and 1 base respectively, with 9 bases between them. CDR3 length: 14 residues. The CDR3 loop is CASRQQGNTGELFF. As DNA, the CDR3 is TGTGCCAGCAGACAACAGGGGAACACCGGGGAGCTGTTTTTT.

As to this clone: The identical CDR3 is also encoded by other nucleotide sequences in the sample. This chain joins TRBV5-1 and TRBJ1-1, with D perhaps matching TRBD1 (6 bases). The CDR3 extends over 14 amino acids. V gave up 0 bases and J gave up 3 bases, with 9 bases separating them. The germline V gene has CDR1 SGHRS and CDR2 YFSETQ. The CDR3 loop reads CASSLEGVYTEAFF. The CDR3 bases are TGCGCCAGCAGCTTGGAGGGGGTTTACACTGAAGCTTTCTTT.

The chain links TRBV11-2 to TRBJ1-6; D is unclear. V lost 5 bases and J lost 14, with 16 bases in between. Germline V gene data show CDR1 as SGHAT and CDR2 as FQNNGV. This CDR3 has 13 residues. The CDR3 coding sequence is TGTGCCAGCAGCCGAAACCGGGATCAATCCCTCCACTTT. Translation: CASSRNRDQSLHF. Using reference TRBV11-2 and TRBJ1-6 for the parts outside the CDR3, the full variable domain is EAGVAQSPRYKIIEKRQSVAFWCNPISGHATLYWYQQILGQGPKLLIQFQNNGVVDDSQLPKDRFSAERLKGVDSTLKIQPAKLEDSAVYLCASSRNRDQSLHFGNGTRLTVT.

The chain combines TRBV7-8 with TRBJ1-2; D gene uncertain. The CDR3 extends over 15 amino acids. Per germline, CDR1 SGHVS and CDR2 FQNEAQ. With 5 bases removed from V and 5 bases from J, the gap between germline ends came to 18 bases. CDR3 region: CASSQGRDWGYGYTF. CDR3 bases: TGTGCCAGCAGCCAAGGGAGGGATTGGGGTTATGGCTACACCTTC.

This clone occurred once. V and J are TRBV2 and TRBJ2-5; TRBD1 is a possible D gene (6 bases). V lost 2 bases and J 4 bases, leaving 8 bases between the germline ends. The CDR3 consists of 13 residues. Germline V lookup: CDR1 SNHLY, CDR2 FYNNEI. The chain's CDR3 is CASSEQGLETQYF. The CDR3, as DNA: TGTGCCAGCAGTGAACAGGGGTTAGAGACCCAGTACTTC.

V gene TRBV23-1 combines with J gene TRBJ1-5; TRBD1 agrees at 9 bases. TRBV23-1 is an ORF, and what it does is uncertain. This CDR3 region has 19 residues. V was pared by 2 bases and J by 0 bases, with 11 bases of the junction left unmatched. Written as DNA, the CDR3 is TGCGCCAGCAGTCAAGGGACAGGGTGCCCCGGAGGTAGCAATCAGCCCCAGCATTTT. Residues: CASSQGTGCPGGSNQPQHF.

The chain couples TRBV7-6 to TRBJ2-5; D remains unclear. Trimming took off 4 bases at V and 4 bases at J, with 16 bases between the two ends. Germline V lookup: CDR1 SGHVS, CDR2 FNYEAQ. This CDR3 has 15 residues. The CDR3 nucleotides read TGTGCCAGCAGCTCGAGAGGATTTATAGGAGAGACCCAGTACTTC. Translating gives CASSSRGFIGETQYF.

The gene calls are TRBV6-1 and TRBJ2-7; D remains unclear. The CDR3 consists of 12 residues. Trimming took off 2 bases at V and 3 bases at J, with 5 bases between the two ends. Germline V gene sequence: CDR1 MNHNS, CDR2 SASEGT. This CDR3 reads CASSELDYEQYF. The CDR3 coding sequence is TGTGCCAGCAGTGAACTAGACTACGAGCAGTACTTC.

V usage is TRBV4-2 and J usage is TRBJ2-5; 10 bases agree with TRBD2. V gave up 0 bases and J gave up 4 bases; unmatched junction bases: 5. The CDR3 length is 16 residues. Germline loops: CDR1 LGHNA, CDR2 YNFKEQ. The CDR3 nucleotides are TGTGCCAGCAGCCAAGATCCAGCGGGGGGGCCAGAGACCCAGTACTTC. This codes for CASSQDPAGGPETQYF.

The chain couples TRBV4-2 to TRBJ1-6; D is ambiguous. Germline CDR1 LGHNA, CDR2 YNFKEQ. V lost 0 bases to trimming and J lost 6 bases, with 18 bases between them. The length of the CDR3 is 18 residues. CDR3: CASSQERAGNIGNSPLHF. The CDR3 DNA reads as TGTGCCAGCAGCCAAGAGAGGGCGGGGAATATTGGTAATTCACCCCTCCACTTT.

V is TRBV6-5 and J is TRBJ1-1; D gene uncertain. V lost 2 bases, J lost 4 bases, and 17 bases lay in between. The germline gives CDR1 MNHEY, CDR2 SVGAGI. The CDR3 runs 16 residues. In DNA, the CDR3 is TGTGCCAGCAGTTACCGCCCTCGGGGATCAAGCACTGAAGCTTTCTTT. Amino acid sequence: CASSYRPRGSSTEAFF.

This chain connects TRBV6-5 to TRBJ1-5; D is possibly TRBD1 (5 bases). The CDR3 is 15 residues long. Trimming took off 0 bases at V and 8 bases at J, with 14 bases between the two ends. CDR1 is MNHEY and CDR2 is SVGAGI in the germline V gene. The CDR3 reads CASSYSSWGAEPQHF. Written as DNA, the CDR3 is TGTGCCAGCAGTTACTCGAGTTGGGGCGCGGAGCCCCAGCATTTT.

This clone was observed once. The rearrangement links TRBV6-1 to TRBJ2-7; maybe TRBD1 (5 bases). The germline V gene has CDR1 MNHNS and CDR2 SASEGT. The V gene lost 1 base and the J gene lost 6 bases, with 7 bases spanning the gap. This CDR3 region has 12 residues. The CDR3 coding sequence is TGTGCCAGCAGTGAAGTAGGGGTCGAGCAGTACTTC. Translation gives CASSEVGVEQYF.

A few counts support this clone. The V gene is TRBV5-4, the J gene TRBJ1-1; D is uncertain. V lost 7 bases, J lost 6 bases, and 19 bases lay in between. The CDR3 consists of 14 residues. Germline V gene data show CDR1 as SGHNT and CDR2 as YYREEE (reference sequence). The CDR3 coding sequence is TGTGCCAGCTCCATGGGAGGGCTGAATGCTGAAGCTTTCTTT. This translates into CASSMGGLNAEAFF. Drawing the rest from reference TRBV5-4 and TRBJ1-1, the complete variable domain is ETGVTQSPTHLIKTRGQQVTLRCSSQSGHNTVSWYQQALGQGPQFIFQYYREEENGRGNFPPRFSGLQFPNYSSELNVNALELDDSALYLCASSMGGLNAEAFFGQGTRLTVV.

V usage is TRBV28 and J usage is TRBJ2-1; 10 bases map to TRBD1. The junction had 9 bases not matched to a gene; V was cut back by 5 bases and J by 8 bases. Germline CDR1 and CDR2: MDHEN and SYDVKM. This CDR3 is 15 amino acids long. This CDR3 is CASSMPGTGAHEQFF. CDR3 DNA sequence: TGTGCCAGCAGTATGCCCGGGACAGGGGCTCATGAGCAGTTCTTC.

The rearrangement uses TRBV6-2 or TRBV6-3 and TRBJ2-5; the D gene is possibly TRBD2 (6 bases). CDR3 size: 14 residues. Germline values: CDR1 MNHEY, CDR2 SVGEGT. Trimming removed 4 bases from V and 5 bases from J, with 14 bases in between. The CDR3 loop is CASSSPTGEETQYF. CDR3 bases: TGTGCCAGCAGTTCCCCTACGGGGGAGGAGACCCAGTACTTC.

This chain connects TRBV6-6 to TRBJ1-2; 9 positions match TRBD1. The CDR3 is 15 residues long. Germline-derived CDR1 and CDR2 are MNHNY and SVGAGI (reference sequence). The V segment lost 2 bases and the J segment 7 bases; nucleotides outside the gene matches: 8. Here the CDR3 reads CASSYPGQGPIGYTF. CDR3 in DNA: TGTGCCAGCAGTTACCCCGGACAGGGGCCGATTGGCTACACCTTC.

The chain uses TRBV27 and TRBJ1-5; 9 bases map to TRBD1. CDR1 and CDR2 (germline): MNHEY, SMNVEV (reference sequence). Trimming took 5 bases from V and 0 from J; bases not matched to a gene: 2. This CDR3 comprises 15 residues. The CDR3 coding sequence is TGTGCCAGCAGTCGGACAGGGGATAGCAATCAGCCCCAGCATTTT. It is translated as CASSRTGDSNQPQHF.

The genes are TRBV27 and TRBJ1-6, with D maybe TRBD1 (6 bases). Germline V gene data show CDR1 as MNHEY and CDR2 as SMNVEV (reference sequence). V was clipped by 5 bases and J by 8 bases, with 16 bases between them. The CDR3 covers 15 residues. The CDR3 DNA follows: TGTGCCAGCAGTCTAGAGACAGGTTATCATTCACCCCTCCACTTT. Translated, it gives CASSLETGYHSPLHF.

In DNA form, the CDR3 reads TGTGCCAGCAGTCGGGACAGGGGTACAGATACGCAGTATTTT. The encoded protein is CASSRDRGTDTQYF. The chain combines TRBV27 with TRBJ2-3; 10 bases line up with TRBD1. CDR3 size: 14 residues. The V segment lost 5 bases and the J segment 3 bases; nucleotides outside the gene matches: 2. The germline V gene has CDR1 MNHEY and CDR2 SMNVEV (reference sequence).

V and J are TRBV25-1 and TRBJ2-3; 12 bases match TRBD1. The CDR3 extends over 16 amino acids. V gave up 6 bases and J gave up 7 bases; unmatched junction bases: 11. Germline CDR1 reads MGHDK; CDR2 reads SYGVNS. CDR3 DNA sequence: TGTGCCAGCAGGGGGGCTTTGGGACAGGGGGCAAATACGCAGTATTTT. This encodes CASRGALGQGANTQYF.